These 11 T cell receptor beta chains came from one sample sequenced in a study of beta chain features in type 1 diabetes. The antigens these receptors bind are not known. What was sequenced were expressed TCRB transcripts, since all of the isolated RNA had been reverse transcribed. Here immunoSEQ multiplex PCR was the method, and the copy in TCRdb shows in-frame clones only, minus some. Counted here are about 270,000 clones, roughly an eighth occurring once; the ten biggest clones make up about 0.017%. Whole-study findings and limits: The study found moderately but significantly shorter TCRB CDR3s in all four CD4+ subsets of Type 1 diabetes patients.

Sequenced: naive CD4+ T cells from blood. Every receptor here comes from a man under 40 with type 1 diabetes.

The rearrangement links TRBV5-1 to TRBJ2-2; TRBD2 agrees at 8 bases. The germline V gene has CDR1 SGHRS and CDR2 YFSETQ. This CDR3 comprises 16 residues. Trimming at V came to 0 bases and at J to 3 bases, leaving 4 bases not matched to a gene. The CDR3 loop reads CASSLDGRADTGELFF. DNA of the CDR3: TGCGCCAGCAGCTTGGACGGGAGGGCAGACACCGGGGAGCTGTTTTTT.

This clone was seen more than once but under ten times. V is TRBV25-1 and J is TRBJ1-2; D is perhaps TRBD1 (6 bases). The germline gives CDR1 MGHDK, CDR2 SYGVNS. The CDR3 runs 13 residues. V lost 6 bases and J lost 2, with 10 bases in between. This CDR3 reads CASREDSNYGYTF. The CDR3 bases are TGTGCCAGCAGAGAGGACAGCAACTATGGCTACACCTTC.

This clone was counted a few times. This rearrangement joins TRBV11-1 to TRBJ2-1; 11 nucleotides agree with TRBD1. Germline V gene lookup returns CDR1 SGHAT and CDR2 FQDESV (reference sequence). Trimming removed 2 bases from V and 7 bases from J; junction bases left unmatched: 7. The CDR3 consists of 16 residues. The DNA of the CDR3 is TGTGCCAGCAGCTTAATAGGACAGGGGGCGCGGAATGAGCAGTTCTTC. This encodes CASSLIGQGARNEQFF.

This clone was counted between two and nine times. The chain links TRBV11-2 to TRBJ1-2, with 12 nucleotides matching TRBD1. V shed 5 bases and J 7 bases; nucleotides not matched to a gene: 5. Germline loops: CDR1 SGHAT, CDR2 FQNNGV. This CDR3 is 14 amino acids long. The CDR3 DNA reads as TGTGCCAGCAGCCTACCGGGACAGGGGGCTGGCTACACCTTC. Translation gives CASSLPGQGAGYTF.

This clone was recorded a few times. The rearrangement uses TRBV4-2 and TRBJ2-1; TRBD1 is a possible D gene (6 bases). CDR3 size: 14 residues. CDR1 is LGHNA, CDR2 YNFKEQ, per germline. Trimming shortened V by 5 bases and J by 6 bases, and 14 bases separated the two germline ends. Written as DNA, the CDR3 is TGTGCCAGCAGCAAACAGGGATCAATCAATGAGCAGTTCTTC. Protein product: CASSKQGSINEQFF.

This clone has more than one count but fewer than ten. V and J are TRBV30 and TRBJ1-1; 7 positions agree with TRBD1. Trimming removed 3 bases from V and 0 bases from J; junction bases left unmatched: 1. Germline-derived CDR1 and CDR2 are GTSNPN and SVGIG (reference sequence). The CDR3 sequence is 13 residues long. The CDR3 loop is CAWRGQMNTEAFF. The CDR3 DNA is TGTGCCTGGAGGGGACAGATGAACACTGAAGCTTTCTTT.

This clone was found a few times. The chain employs TRBV28 and TRBJ2-5; 10 bases match TRBD2. Germline CDR1 MDHEN, CDR2 SYDVKM. V trimming: 4 bases; J trimming: 7 bases; junction bases outside the gene matches: 9. The CDR3 loop spans 15 amino acids. CDR3 nucleotide sequence: TGTGCCAGCAGTTGGCAGCGGGAGGGGTTGGGGACCCAGTACTTC. Its translation is CASSWQREGLGTQYF.

This clone was seen only a few times. The CDR3 nucleotides are TGTGCCAGCAGCCTTCGTTTCAGTACGGAGACCCAGTACTTC. Amino acids: CASSLRFSTETQYF. V gene TRBV7-3 combines with J gene TRBJ2-5; D gene uncertain. V was pared by 5 bases and J by 5 bases, with 15 bases between. Germline loops: CDR1 SGHTA, CDR2 FQGTGA. The CDR3 sequence is 14 residues long.

The chain links TRBV20-1 to TRBJ1-1, with D unclear. V lost 6 bases to trimming and J lost 4 bases, with 6 bases between them. Germline CDR1 DFQATT, CDR2 SNEGSKA (reference sequence). The CDR3 sequence is 10 residues long. CDR3 sequence reads: CSALPTEAFF. The CDR3 DNA follows: TGCAGTGCCCTTCCCACTGAAGCTTTCTTT.

The genes are TRBV7-9 and TRBJ2-7; 10 nucleotides align to TRBD2. The CDR3 runs 17 residues. The V segment lost 5 bases and the J segment 3 bases; nucleotides outside the gene matches: 13. Germline-derived CDR1 and CDR2 are SEHNR and FQNEAQ (reference sequence). For the CDR3, the DNA is TGTGCCAGCAGCCCCCAGTCTAGCGGGAGACTGAACTACGAGCAGTACTTC. This codes for CASSPQSSGRLNYEQYF.

This clone turned up a few times. This chain links TRBV19 with TRBJ2-1; 8 bases line up with TRBD2. Germline-derived CDR1 and CDR2 are LNHDA and SQIVND (reference sequence). V lost 8 bases, J lost 7 bases, and 10 bases stayed unmatched. The CDR3 contains 14 residues. The CDR3 loop reads CASAPGLEGNEQFF. The CDR3 DNA reads TGTGCCAGTGCGCCGGGACTAGAGGGGAATGAGCAGTTCTTC.